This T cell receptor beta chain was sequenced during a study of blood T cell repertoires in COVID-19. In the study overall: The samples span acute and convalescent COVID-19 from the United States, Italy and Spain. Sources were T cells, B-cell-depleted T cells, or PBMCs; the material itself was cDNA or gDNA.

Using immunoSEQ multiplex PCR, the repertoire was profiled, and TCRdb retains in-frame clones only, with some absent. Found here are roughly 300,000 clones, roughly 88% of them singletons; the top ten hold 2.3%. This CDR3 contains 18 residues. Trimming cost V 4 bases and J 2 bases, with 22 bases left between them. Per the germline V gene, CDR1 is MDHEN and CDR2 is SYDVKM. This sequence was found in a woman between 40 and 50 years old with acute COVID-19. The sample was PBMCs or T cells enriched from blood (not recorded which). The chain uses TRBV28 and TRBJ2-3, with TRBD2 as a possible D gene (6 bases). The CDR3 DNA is TGTGCCAGCAGTTCTAGCTGGGGTGCGGGACTCCTCACAGATACGCAGTATTTT. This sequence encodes CASSSSWGAGLLTDTQYF.